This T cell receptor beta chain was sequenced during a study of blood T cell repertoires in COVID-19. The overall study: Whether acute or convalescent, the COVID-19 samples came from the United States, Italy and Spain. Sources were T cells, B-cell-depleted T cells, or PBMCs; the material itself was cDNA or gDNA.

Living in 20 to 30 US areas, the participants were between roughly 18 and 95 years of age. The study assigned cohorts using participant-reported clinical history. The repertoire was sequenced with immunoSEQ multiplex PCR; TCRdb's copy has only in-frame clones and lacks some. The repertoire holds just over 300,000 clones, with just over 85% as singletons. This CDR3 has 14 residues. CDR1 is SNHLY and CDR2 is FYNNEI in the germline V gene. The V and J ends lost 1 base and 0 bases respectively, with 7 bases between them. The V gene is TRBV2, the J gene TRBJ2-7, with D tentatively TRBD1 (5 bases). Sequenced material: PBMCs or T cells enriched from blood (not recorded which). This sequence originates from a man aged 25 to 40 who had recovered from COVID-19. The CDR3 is CASSEGGSSYEQYF. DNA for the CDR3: TGTGCCAGCAGTGAAGGGGGCAGCTCCTACGAGCAGTACTTC.